This T cell receptor beta chain stems from a study of chronic HIV infection and antiretroviral therapy. Trimming pared 11 bases from V and 0 bases from J, leaving 12 bases between. The CDR3 runs 13 residues. Germline CDR1 reads MDHEN; CDR2 reads SYDVKM. TCRdb independently ran MiXCR on the 5' RACE reads; one entry per CDR3 protein. The sample includes 40,000 to 60,000 distinct CDR3 sequences, approximately 19% of them seen just once. The clonotype comes from an adult who had HIV and had not received antiretroviral therapy, or was an uninfected healthy control (not recorded which). The sequencing input was peripheral blood. The chain recombines TRBV28 with TRBJ2-3; no firm D call. CDR3 nucleotides: TGTGCCGTCGGACGGTCAAGCACAGATACGCAGTATTTT. Translated, it gives CAVGRSSTDTQYF.